Shown below are 20 T cell receptor beta chains from a single sample sequenced in a study of cytomegalovirus exposure and HLA in healthy donors. Primers: 60 Vbeta forward and 13 Jbeta reverse. Produced via immunoSEQ multiplex PCR; TCRdb's table is partial and in-frame only. The data show approximately 120,000 clones, around four fifths seen once. The source material was PBMCs. The receptors were sampled from a woman aged 40 to 50 in good health and CMV-seropositive.

The chain joins TRBV4-1 to TRBJ2-7; possibly TRBD2 for D (5 bases). The ends were cut back, 3 bases at V and 2 bases at J, with 14 bases in the middle. The CDR3 runs to 15 residues. Per the germline V gene, CDR1 is MGHRA and CDR2 is YSYEKL. CDR3 nucleotides: TGCGCCAGCAGCCATGGAGGCTATGCTCCCTACGAGCAGTACTTC. Translated, it gives CASSHGGYAPYEQYF.

Comments on this clone: One junction end disagrees with the germline gene, perhaps due to a read error. The V and J genes are TRBV7-7 and TRBJ2-7; 9 bases are a match to TRBD2. Per germline, CDR1 SSHAT and CDR2 FNYEAQ (reference sequence). This CDR3 has 17 residues. The CDR3 here is CASSPAVGLAGNYEQYF. Here the CDR3 DNA reads TGTGCTAGCAGCCCGGCCGTCGGGCTAGCGGGAAACTACGAGCAGTACTTC.

This chain connects TRBV7-3 to TRBJ2-1; 7 nucleotides align to TRBD2. With V trimmed by 3 bases and J by 0 bases, 5 bases remained unmatched. The CDR3 has 16 amino acids. CDR1 is SGHTA and CDR2 is FQGTGA in the germline V gene. The CDR3 loop is CASSLTSTSSYNEQFF. Written as DNA, the CDR3 is TGTGCCAGCAGCTTGACTAGCACAAGCTCCTACAATGAGCAGTTCTTC.

The chain couples TRBV9 to TRBJ1-5; TRBD1 matches 7 bases. CDR3 length: 14 residues. Germline V CDR1 and CDR2: SGDLS, YYNGEE. V was pared by 3 bases and J by 1 base, with 1 base of the junction left unmatched. The CDR3 here is CASSEGQSNQPQHF. CDR3 DNA sequence: TGTGCCAGCAGCGAGGGACAGAGCAATCAGCCCCAGCATTTT.

The genes are TRBV7-8 and TRBJ2-2; TRBD2 matches at 9 bases. Germline V gene lookup returns CDR1 SGHVS and CDR2 FQNEAQ. V gave up 1 base and J gave up 2 bases; unmatched junction bases: 2. CDR3 length: 16 residues. CDR3 in amino acids: CASSLGGRVNTGELFF. DNA for the CDR3: TGTGCCAGCAGCTTAGGCGGGAGGGTTAACACCGGGGAGCTGTTTTTT.

This chain uses TRBV14 with TRBJ2-1, with 13 positions matching TRBD2. V was pared by 1 base and J by 10 bases, with 7 bases of the junction left unmatched. The germline gives CDR1 SGHDN, CDR2 FVKESK. The CDR3 runs 16 residues. The CDR3 is CASSQGTTSGRLEQFF. The CDR3 DNA follows: TGTGCCAGCAGCCAAGGCACGACTAGCGGGAGGCTCGAGCAGTTCTTC.

This chain links TRBV5-1 with TRBJ2-7; a weak D match, TRBD1 (6 bases). CDR1 and CDR2 from the germline V gene are SGHRS and YFSETQ. CDR3 length equals 16 residues. Trimming removed 0 bases at V and 6 bases at J, with 19 bases between. The CDR3 sequence is CASSLVQGQRGGEQYF. The CDR3 DNA reads TGCGCCAGCAGCTTGGTTCAGGGCCAGCGAGGGGGCGAGCAGTACTTC.

V gene TRBV30 combines with J gene TRBJ2-7, with 7 bases that match TRBD1. Germline V gene data show CDR1 as GTSNPN and CDR2 as SVGIG (reference sequence). The CDR3 runs to 12 residues. With 8 bases clipped from V and 2 bases from J, the junction kept 6 bases outside the gene matches. CDR3 in DNA: TGTGCCGGGCGGCAGGGGGCCTACGAGCAGTACTTC. Translating gives CAGRQGAYEQYF.

This chain joins TRBV5-5 and TRBJ1-1, with TRBD1 identical over 10 bases. This CDR3 contains 15 residues. J was trimmed by 6 bases and V by 1 base; bases with no gene match: 6. Germline lookup yields CDR1 SGHKS and CDR2 YYEKEE (reference sequence). The CDR3, as DNA: TGTGCCAGCAGCTTGTCCCCGGGACAGGGGTCTGAAGCTTTCTTT. This gives the protein CASSLSPGQGSEAFF. The variable domain in full, with the rest retrieved from reference TRBV5-5 and TRBJ1-1, is DAGVTQSPTHLIKTRGQQVTLRCSPISGHKSVSWYQQVLGQGPQFIFQYYEKEERGRGNFPDRFSARQFPNYSSELNVNALLLGDSALYLCASSLSPGQGSEAFFGQGTRLTVV.

This rearrangement joins TRBV10-1 to TRBJ2-7; 8 bases agree with TRBD2. This CDR3 is 14 amino acids long. CDR1 WNHNN and CDR2 SYGVQD come from the germline V gene (reference sequence). V was pared by 4 bases and J by 2 bases, with 4 bases of the junction left unmatched. This chain's CDR3 is CASSATSDTYEQYF. In DNA, the CDR3 is TGCGCCAGCAGTGCGACTAGCGATACCTACGAGCAGTACTTC.

V usage is TRBV28 and J usage is TRBJ2-5; D is unresolved. The CDR3 runs to 16 residues. V gave up 2 bases and J gave up 2 bases, with 15 bases separating them. Germline CDR1 and CDR2: MDHEN and SYDVKM. In nucleotides, the CDR3 is TGTGCCAGCAGTTTAGGAGTTTCTAGTTGGCAAGAGACCCAGTACTTC. This gives the protein CASSLGVSSWQETQYF. Together with reference TRBV28 and TRBJ2-5, the CDR3 gives the full variable domain: DVKVTQSSRYLVKRTGEKVFLECVQDMDHENMFWYRQDPGLGLRLIYFSYDVKMKEKGDIPEGYSVSREKKERFSLILESASTNQTSMYLCASSLGVSSWQETQYFGPGTRLLVL.

V and J are TRBV4-3 and TRBJ2-2, with TRBD2 identical over 14 bases. The CDR3 sequence is 18 residues long. Germline V gene data show CDR1 as LGHNA and CDR2 as YSLEER. After removal of 3 bases from V and 4 bases from J, the junction contained 7 bases not matched to a gene. The CDR3 reads CASSQYWGLAGVTGELFF. Written as DNA, the CDR3 is TGCGCCAGCAGCCAGTATTGGGGACTAGCGGGAGTCACCGGGGAGCTGTTTTTT.

The gene calls are TRBV20-1 and TRBJ2-7, with D possibly TRBD1 on 6 matching bases. Trimming shortened V by 6 bases and J by 3 bases, and 9 bases separated the two germline ends. The germline gives CDR1 DFQATT, CDR2 SNEGSKA (reference sequence). The CDR3 totals 11 residues. CDR3 amino acids: CSAGQIYEQYF. The CDR3 bases are TGCAGTGCAGGACAGATCTACGAGCAGTACTTC.

The DNA of the CDR3 is TGTGCCAGCAGCTTAGCTGGGACAGAGAACACTGAAGCTTTCTTT. Translating gives CASSLAGTENTEAFF. This chain joins TRBV7-6 and TRBJ1-1; TRBD1 matches 7 bases. The CDR3 has 15 amino acids. The V gene end was trimmed by 0 bases and the J gene end by 1 base; junction bases not matched to a gene: 2. The V gene's germline CDR1 is SGHVS and CDR2 FNYEAQ.

V is TRBV15 and J is TRBJ1-1; 7 nucleotides match TRBD1. Trimming took 4 bases from V and 0 from J; bases not matched to a gene: 5. The germline CDR1 and CDR2 sequences are LNHNV and YYDKDF (reference sequence). CDR3 length: 15 residues. DNA of the CDR3: TGTGCCACCAGCACTGCGACAGGGATGAACACTGAAGCTTTCTTT. It yields the protein CATSTATGMNTEAFF. Complete variable domain (other parts from reference TRBV15 and TRBJ1-1): DAMVIQNPRYQVTQFGKPVTLSCSQTLNHNVMYWYQQKSSQAPKLLFHYYDKDFNNEADTPDNFQSRRPNTSFCFLDIRSPGLGDTAMYLCATSTATGMNTEAFFGQGTRLTVV.

This chain joins TRBV2 and TRBJ2-3, with D hard to call. V lost 6 bases and J 3 bases, leaving 4 bases between the germline ends. This CDR3 has 11 amino acids. Germline V lookup: CDR1 SNHLY, CDR2 FYNNEI. Here the CDR3 reads CASSPTDTQYF. As DNA, the CDR3 is TGTGCCAGCAGCCCTACAGATACGCAGTATTTT.

Details on this clone: The junction departs from the called germline gene at one end, perhaps through a read error. The V gene is TRBV30, the J gene TRBJ2-2; 11 bases are shared with TRBD2. The CDR3 has 16 residues. Looked up from germline, CDR1 is GTSNPN and CDR2 is SVGIG (reference sequence). The CDR3 DNA sequence: TGTGCCCGGAGTGGCCTAGCGGGAGGTAACACCGGGGAGCTGTTTTTT. Protein: CARSGLAGGNTGELFF.

The gene calls are TRBV6-5 and TRBJ1-1, with D perhaps matching TRBD1 (5 bases). The germline V and J ends were trimmed by 2 bases and 3 bases, with 13 bases remaining between them. The CDR3 is 15 amino acids. In germline, CDR1 is MNHEY, CDR2 SVGAGI. CDR3 DNA sequence: TGTGCCAGCAGTTACGCGGGGGTATGGGACACTGAAGCTTTCTTT. Translation gives CASSYAGVWDTEAFF.

J is TRBJ2-7 and V is TRBV27, with 8 bases identical to TRBD1. The germline V gene encodes CDR1 MNHEY and CDR2 SMNVEV (reference sequence). The J segment lost 6 bases and the V segment lost 7 bases, leaving 17 bases of the junction unmatched. The CDR3 is made up of 16 amino acids. The CDR3 region has the DNA TGTGCCAGCACCCTCTTAGCGAGGACAGGGACGAGCGAGCAGTACTTC. It is translated as CASTLLARTGTSEQYF.

The chain uses TRBV5-4 and TRBJ1-5; 8 nucleotides align to TRBD1. CDR3 length: 17 residues. In germline, CDR1 is SGHNT, CDR2 YYREEE (reference sequence). The V segment lost 1 base and the J segment 7 bases; nucleotides outside the gene matches: 13. This CDR3 reads CASSLFSETGAEQPQHF. CDR3 nucleotides: TGTGCCAGCAGCTTGTTTTCAGAGACAGGGGCGGAACAGCCCCAGCATTTT.